The TCR beta chain under discussion was sequenced for a study of cytomegalovirus exposure and HLA in healthy donors. General observations from the study: Later analysis revealed greater clonal expansion in HLA-associated TCR beta chains than in equally common others.

The V gene's germline CDR1 is LNHDA and CDR2 SQIVND (reference sequence). V was trimmed by 1 base and J by 9 bases, leaving 5 bases between them. The CDR3 spans 11 residues. Use of 60 Vbeta and 13 Jbeta primers characterized the PCR. The method was immunoSEQ multiplex PCR; TCRdb's version includes in-frame clones alone and lacks a portion of them. The sample has approximately 150,000 clones, around 75% seen once; the top ten hold about 3.5%. A word on this clone: As yet, its antigen is unknown.

The chain carries TRBV19 and TRBJ2-3, with D uncertain. This receptor was identified in a human donor in good health. The sample comprised PBMCs. The CDR3: CASSIAATQYF. The DNA for the CDR3 is TGTGCCAGTAGTATAGCAGCGACGCAGTATTTT.